This T cell receptor (beta chain) was sequenced for a study of blood T cell repertoires in COVID-19. Whole-study context: Specimens from acute and convalescent COVID-19 originated in the United States, Italy and Spain.

Measured with immunoSEQ multiplex PCR; TCRdb has only the in-frame clones, and not every one. The table records 200,000 or so clones, around 90% of them present only once. CDR3 size: 13 residues. The junction had 5 bases not matched to a gene; V was cut back by 4 bases and J by 12 bases. The germline V gene has CDR1 SGHAT and CDR2 FQNNGV. Participant ages covered roughly 18 to 89 years across about two dozen US areas. The V gene is TRBV11-2, the J gene TRBJ2-3; 12 bases fit TRBD2. The clonotype comes from a young woman who had recovered from COVID-19. The specimen was PBMCs or T cells enriched from blood (not recorded which). This chain's CDR3 is CASSSRTSGDQYF. CDR3 bases: TGTGCCAGCAGCTCCCGGACTAGCGGGGACCAGTATTTT. Looking up the rest from reference TRBV11-2 and TRBJ2-3 gives the full variable domain: EAGVAQSPRYKIIEKRQSVAFWCNPISGHATLYWYQQILGQGPKLLIQFQNNGVVDDSQLPKDRFSAERLKGVDSTLKIQPAKLEDSAVYLCASSSRTSGDQYFGPGTRLTVL.